These 17 T cell receptor beta chains share one sample of origin, sequenced in a study of cytomegalovirus exposure and HLA in healthy donors. Use of 60 Vbeta and 13 Jbeta primers characterized the PCR. The protocol was immunoSEQ multiplex PCR, while the TCRdb copy is restricted to in-frame clones and leaves out a portion. This table holds some 180,000 clones, roughly four fifths found once. The sequenced material came from PBMCs. The origin of the receptors is a male donor in good health and CMV-seronegative.

This clone showed up just once. The V and J genes are TRBV4-1 and TRBJ1-1; possibly TRBD1 for D (5 bases). The CDR3 extends over 15 amino acids. CDR1 is MGHRA, CDR2 YSYEKL, per germline. The V end lost 5 bases, the J end lost 1 base, and 14 bases lay between the germline ends. CDR3 nucleotides: TGCGCCAGCAGCGACAGTTTTCTATGGAACACTGAAGCTTTCTTT. Translated, it gives CASSDSFLWNTEAFF.

J is TRBJ2-1 and V is TRBV7-9; D unresolved. CDR3 size: 13 residues. V lost 5 bases and J 10 bases, leaving 15 bases between the germline ends. Germline V gene lookup returns CDR1 SEHNR and CDR2 FQNEAQ (reference sequence). As DNA, the CDR3 is TGTGCCAGCAGCCCCGCCCCCAGTCACGAGCAGTTCTTC. Encoded protein: CASSPAPSHEQFF.

This sequence joins TRBV11-3 and TRBJ2-3; 8 nucleotides line up with TRBD1. The CDR3 covers 15 residues. The V segment lost 5 bases and the J segment 6 bases; nucleotides outside the gene matches: 10. CDR1 and CDR2 from the germline V gene are SGHNT and YENEEA. The CDR3 DNA reads as TGTGCCAGCAGCCCCCGGACAGGGCACACGGATACGCAGTATTTT. It yields the protein CASSPRTGHTDTQYF.

The chain has TRBV2 and TRBJ1-2; no firm D call. Per the germline V gene, CDR1 is SNHLY and CDR2 is FYNNEI. Between the trimmed V and J ends, which lost 4 bases and 3 bases, there was a span of 15 bases. The CDR3 is made up of 15 amino acids. This CDR3 is CASSVVAAFDYGYTF. The CDR3 region has the DNA TGTGCCAGCAGTGTTGTGGCAGCGTTTGACTATGGCTACACCTTC. The full variable domain, with the rest looked up from reference TRBV2 and TRBJ1-2, is EPEVTQTPSHQVTQMGQEVILRCVPISNHLYFYWYRQILGQKVEFLVSFYNNEISEKSEIFDDQFSVERPDGSNFTLKIRSTKLEDSAMYFCASSVVAAFDYGYTFGSGTRLTVV.

The chain links TRBV7-9 to TRBJ1-2; perhaps TRBD1 as D (5 bases). V was clipped by 1 base and J by 3 bases, with 15 bases between them. The CDR3 has 16 residues. Germline V gives CDR1 SEHNR, CDR2 FQNEAQ (reference sequence). The CDR3 is CASSLGFLTVDYGYTF. DNA for the CDR3: TGTGCCAGCAGCTTAGGTTTTTTGACAGTCGACTATGGCTACACCTTC.

The chain is built from TRBV30 and TRBJ2-1; D is ambiguous. This CDR3 contains 14 residues. V was clipped by 0 bases and J by 0 bases, with 6 bases between them. From germline, CDR1 is GTSNPN and CDR2 SVGIG (reference sequence). For the CDR3, the DNA is TGTGCCTGGAGTGTGGCTAGCTCCTACAATGAGCAGTTCTTC. Translating it yields CAWSVASSYNEQFF.

This clone has just one count. The chain joins TRBV27 to TRBJ2-7, with TRBD1 matching 9 bases. Trimming took 6 bases from V and 2 from J; bases not matched to a gene: 8. This CDR3 is built from 15 residues. Looked up from germline, CDR1 is MNHEY and CDR2 is SMNVEV (reference sequence). CDR3 DNA sequence: TGTGCCAGCAGCTCCACGGGACAGGGACCCTACGAGCAGTACTTC. It codes for CASSSTGQGPYEQYF.

This chain joins TRBV30 and TRBJ1-4, with 8 positions matching TRBD1. The ends lost 7 bases at V and 4 bases at J; junction bases unmatched: 5. The CDR3 runs to 13 residues. In germline, CDR1 is GTSNPN, CDR2 SVGIG (reference sequence). CDR3 bases: TGTGCCTTCGGGACAGGCTTTAATGAAAAACTGTTTTTT. Translating gives CAFGTGFNEKLFF. Looking up the rest from reference TRBV30 and TRBJ1-4 gives the full variable domain: SQTIHQWPATLVQPVGSPLSLECTVEGTSNPNLYWYRQAAGRGLQLLFYSVGIGQISSEVPQNLSASRPQDRQFILSSKKLLLSDSGFYLCAFGTGFNEKLFFGSGTQLSVL.

Remarks on this clone: At the DNA level, this CDR3 is encoded by other sequences in the same sample as well. This chain joins TRBV11-3 and TRBJ2-1, with 9 bases identical to TRBD2. This CDR3 region has 14 residues. V dropped 4 bases and J dropped 4; count of bases not matched to a gene: 2. Germline CDR1 and CDR2: SGHNT and YENEEA. The CDR3 is CASSSGLAYNEQFF. CDR3 DNA: TGTGCCAGCAGCTCGGGACTAGCTTACAATGAGCAGTTCTTC.

V usage is TRBV5-6 and J usage is TRBJ2-7; D gene uncertain. V dropped 6 bases and J dropped 0 bases, with 7 bases sitting between them. CDR3 length: 12 residues. The germline V gene encodes CDR1 SGHDT and CDR2 YYEEEE. CDR3 sequence reads: CASTTHSYEQYF. The CDR3 bases are TGTGCCAGCACTACCCACTCCTACGAGCAGTACTTC.

The chain joins TRBV10-3 to TRBJ1-2; 7 bases are a match to TRBD1. CDR1 is ENHRY and CDR2 is SYGVKD in the germline V gene. This CDR3 is built from 13 residues. Germline trimming cut 7 bases from V and 2 bases from J; bases unmatched to any gene: 4. The chain's CDR3 is CAITSTGNYGYTF. CDR3 bases: TGTGCCATCACCTCGACAGGGAACTATGGCTACACCTTC.

V is TRBV4-2 and J is TRBJ1-1, with TRBD1 identical over 10 bases. The CDR3 runs 19 residues. CDR1 is LGHNA, CDR2 YNFKEQ, per germline. V lost 3 bases to trimming and J lost 4 bases; unmatched junction nucleotides: 17. CDR3 DNA sequence: TGTGCCAGCAGCCAGAGTAACCGGGACAGGGGTTTTTCGGGCACTGAAGCTTTCTTT. This encodes CASSQSNRDRGFSGTEAFF.

This clone was seen a handful of times. This chain uses TRBV28 with TRBJ1-2; 9 bases are shared with TRBD1. The CDR3 is 14 residues long. Germline CDR1 and CDR2: MDHEN and SYDVKM. V lost 6 bases and J lost 2; bases outside the gene matches: 4. As DNA, the CDR3 is TGTGCCAGCAGGTGGGGGACAGGGAACTATGGCTACACCTTC. Its translation is CASRWGTGNYGYTF.

The rearrangement joins TRBV29-1 to TRBJ2-7; D is possibly TRBD1 (6 bases). Germline loops: CDR1 SQVTM, CDR2 ANQGSEA. V was clipped by 5 bases and J by 1 base, with 12 bases between them. CDR3 length: 13 residues. The CDR3 region has the DNA TGCAGCGTTACCTGGACAGTATCCTACGAGCAGTACTTC. It is translated as CSVTWTVSYEQYF.

The chain links TRBV27 to TRBJ2-1, with TRBD2 matching over 15 bases. The germline V gene encodes CDR1 MNHEY and CDR2 SMNVEV (reference sequence). Germline trimming cut 5 bases from V and 8 bases from J; bases unmatched to any gene: 10. The CDR3 covers 17 residues. CDR3 nucleotides: TGTGCCAGCAGTCTGGGGGGACTAGCGGGGGGCCAAGATGAGCAGTTCTTC. Translation: CASSLGGLAGGQDEQFF.

The rearrangement joins TRBV6-5 to TRBJ2-7, with TRBD2 identical over 9 bases. The junction had 7 bases not matched to a gene; V was cut back by 5 bases and J by 2 bases. This CDR3 is 15 amino acids long. CDR1 and CDR2 from the germline V gene are MNHEY and SVGAGI. CDR3 sequence (DNA): TGTGCCAGCAGTCGGACTAGCGCGTATCCCTACGAGCAGTACTTC. Residues: CASSRTSAYPYEQYF.

The genes are TRBV6-5 and TRBJ2-1; D not resolved. Germline V gene data show CDR1 as MNHEY and CDR2 as SVGAGI. This CDR3 comprises 16 residues. Trimming pared 4 bases from V and 3 bases from J, leaving 16 bases between. The DNA of the CDR3 is TGTGCCAGCAGTTCGCTTACAGCTAACTTCTACAATGAGCAGTTCTTC. Translating it yields CASSSLTANFYNEQFF.